A selection of T cell receptor beta chains follows, all from one sample in a study of T-cell memory formation after mild COVID-19. TCRdb re-called the 5' RACE reads with MiXCR, one entry per CDR3 protein. The data hold about 250,000 distinct CDR3 sequences, with 15% to 17% observed a single time. Sequenced material: PBMCs or a T cell subset sorted from them (not recorded which). The receptors here all came from an adult woman who had mild COVID-19 (a few samples of this study predate the infection). Cell type and time point are not known. The CDR3 runs from the conserved cysteine through the conserved F or W. The order of the fields is V gene, J gene, clone size, D gene, CDR3 DNA, CDR3 protein. A D gene is named only where the DNA matches it firmly. Clone size is not always given. Where it is, it says once, few, many or a class for expanded clones.

>TRBV18|TRBJ2-6|few|TRBD1
TGTGCCAGCTCAGCCGGGACAGGGGCCTCTGGGGCCAACGTCCTGACTTTC
CASSAGTGASGANVLTF
>TRBV3-1|TRBJ2-7|few|NA
TGTGCCAGCAGCCAAAGGTACAGGGCCTACGAGCAGTACTTC
CASSQRYRAYEQYF
>TRBV29-1|TRBJ2-7|NA|TRBD2
TGCAGCGTTTTTTCCTCCAAGACTAGCGGGGGCTACGAGCAGTACTTC
CSVFSSKTSGGYEQYF
>TRBV12-3/TRBV12-4|TRBJ2-5|many|NA
TGTGCCAGCAGTTTACTCAGGGTGGAGACCCAGTACTTC
CASSLLRVETQYF
>TRBV9|TRBJ2-3|many|NA
TGTGCCAGCAGCGTAGAGTTGAGGCGGCCCACAGATACGCAGTATTTT
CASSVELRRPTDTQYF
>TRBV6-5|TRBJ2-3|NA|NA
TGTGCCAGCAGTTACGGATCTCGGGGTTACACAGATACGCAGTATTTT
CASSYGSRGYTDTQYF
>TRBV6-5|TRBJ1-5|few|TRBD1
TGTGCCAGCAGTCCAATTCGGGACAGGGTGTCTCCTCATCAGCCCCAGCATTTT
CASSPIRDRVSPHQPQHF
>TRBV19|TRBJ1-5|NA|NA
TGTGCCAGTAGTATGGGTTCCGGCAACAATCAGCCCCAGCATTTT
CASSMGSGNNQPQHF
>TRBV5-4|TRBJ2-1|NA|TRBD2
TGTGCCAGCACCACGACTAGCGGGTCCGGGGGTGAGCAGTTCTTC
CASTTTSGSGGEQFF
>TRBV24-1|TRBJ2-5|NA|NA
TGTGCCACCAGTGATTCAAATGGAGCCCAGTACTTC
CATSDSNGAQYF
>TRBV15|TRBJ1-4|few|NA
TGTGCCACCAGCAGAGATCGTGCTAATGAAAAACTGTTTTTT
CATSRDRANEKLFF
>TRBV6-1|TRBJ2-3|NA|NA
TGTGCCATACGAACGGATACGCAGTATTTT
CAIRTDTQYF
>TRBV7-9|TRBJ1-1|few|TRBD1
TGTGCCAGCAGCCGGACAGGGGCCGACACTGAAGCTTTCTTT
CASSRTGADTEAFF
>TRBV3-1|TRBJ2-7|few|TRBD2
TGTGCCAGCAGCCCCACTAGCGGGAGGGCTCGGGAGCAGTACTTC
CASSPTSGRAREQYF
>TRBV30|TRBJ1-1|once|NA
TGTGCCTGGAACAGGGTGGGGATGAACACTGAAGCTTTCTTT
CAWNRVGMNTEAFF
>TRBV4-3|TRBJ2-2|many|NA
TGCGCCAGCAGCCAACAGGATACCACCGGGGAGCTGTTTTTT
CASSQQDTTGELFF
>TRBV15|TRBJ2-6|few|TRBD1
TGTGCCACCAGTGCTCCGGGACAGGGAGGGGTTGGGGCCAACGTCCTGACTTTC
CATSAPGQGGVGANVLTF
>TRBV7-2|TRBJ1-2|NA|NA
TGTGCCAGCAGCTTAGGACCGCCGACTAACTATGGCTACACCTTC
CASSLGPPTNYGYTF
>TRBV6-1|TRBJ2-3|NA|TRBD1
TGTGCCAGCAGTATCAGGGGGAGCACAGATACGCAGTATTTT
CASSIRGSTDTQYF
>TRBV6-1|TRBJ1-1|few|NA
TGTGCCAGCAGTGCCAGCTTTGGGGCCACTGAAGCTTTCTTT
CASSASFGATEAFF
>TRBV11-2|TRBJ1-6|NA|NA
TGTGCCAGCAGCTCGGACAAGAGCTCCTATAATTCACCCCTCCACTTT
CASSSDKSSYNSPLHF
>TRBV12-3/TRBV12-4|TRBJ1-1|few|NA
TGTGCCAGCAGTTTAGAAGTCAGGCGCACTGAAGCTTTCTTT
CASSLEVRRTEAFF
>TRBV7-9|TRBJ1-1|NA|TRBD1
TGTGCCAGCAGCCGGACAGGGCGGGTCGTGAACACTGAAGCTTTCTTT
CASSRTGRVVNTEAFF
>TRBV3-1|TRBJ1-1|NA|NA
TGTGCCAGCAGCCAAGGGCAGGCGGGAACTGAAGCTTTCTTT
CASSQGQAGTEAFF
>TRBV11-2|TRBJ1-1|few|NA
TGTGCCAGCAGCTTAGTTGAAGCTTTCTTT
CASSLVEAFF
>TRBV5-1|TRBJ2-5|NA|TRBD2
TGCGCCAGCAGCTTGGGGCAGCTAGCGGGGGGCCAAGAGACCCAGTACTTC
CASSLGQLAGGQETQYF
>TRBV24-1|TRBJ1-5|few|NA
TGTGCCACCAGCACCGCAGAGTCAGCCCAGCATTTT
CATSTAESAQHF
>TRBV3-1|TRBJ2-5|NA|NA
TGTGCCAGCAGCCAGGGGGAAGAGACCCAGTACTTC
CASSQGEETQYF
>TRBV5-6|TRBJ1-1|few|NA
TGTGCCAGCAGCTTGGACAGATCCATCAACACTGAAGCTTTCTTT
CASSLDRSINTEAFF
>TRBV12-3/TRBV12-4|TRBJ1-5|few|NA
TGTGCCAGCAAGGGACCCGATCTTTATAGCAATCAGCCCCAGCATTTT
CASKGPDLYSNQPQHF
>TRBV6-2/TRBV6-3|TRBJ2-7|NA|NA
TGTGCCAGCAGTTACAGCCGGGAGCAGTACTTC
CASSYSREQYF
>TRBV6-1|TRBJ2-7|NA|NA
TGTGCCAGCAGTGGACAGGCACTGATATACGAGCAGTACTTC
CASSGQALIYEQYF
>TRBV5-1|TRBJ2-3|NA|NA
TGCGCCAGCTATCGCGAAGGGGGGCGCGGCACAGATACGCAGTATTTT
CASYREGGRGTDTQYF
>TRBV19|TRBJ2-1|few|TRBD1
TGTGCCAGTAGTATCGGGGACAGGGCCCCATACAATGAGCAGTTCTTC
CASSIGDRAPYNEQFF
>TRBV7-9|TRBJ1-1|few|TRBD1
TGTGCCAGCAGCTTAGCTGACAGGGAGAACACTGAAGCTTTCTTT
CASSLADRENTEAFF
>TRBV11-2|TRBJ2-1|few|TRBD1
TGTGCCAGCAGCCCAGGCGGGACAGGGGGCGCCCACAATGAGCAGTTCTTC
CASSPGGTGGAHNEQFF
>TRBV6-2/TRBV6-3|TRBJ1-1|few|TRBD1
TGTGCCAGTAGGACAGGGAGCACTGAAGCTTTCTTT
CASRTGSTEAFF
>TRBV6-2/TRBV6-3|TRBJ2-6|NA|NA
TGTGCCAGCAGTCTACCCTCTGGGGCCAACGTCCTGACTTTC
CASSLPSGANVLTF
>TRBV4-2|TRBJ2-6|few|NA
TGTGCCAGCAGCCAAGGAGGCGAACGGGGGGCCGGGGCCAACGTCCTGACTTTC
CASSQGGERGAGANVLTF
>TRBV7-2|TRBJ1-1|many|NA
TGTGCCAGCAGCTCTCAGGGATCCACTGAAGCTTTCTTT
CASSSQGSTEAFF
>TRBV12-3/TRBV12-4|TRBJ1-1|NA|TRBD1
TGTGCCAGCAGTTTCTTTGGGACAGGGAACACTGAAGCTTTCTTT
CASSFFGTGNTEAFF
>TRBV11-2|TRBJ2-5|NA|NA
TGTGCCAGCAAAAAAAACCGGGGCCCTCTGCAGACCCAGTACTTC
CASKKNRGPLQTQYF
>TRBV25-1|TRBJ2-7|NA|NA
TGTGCCAGCAGTCCCCAGGGATGGGACGAGCAGTACTTC
CASSPQGWDEQYF
>TRBV4-1|TRBJ1-2|NA|NA
TGCGCCAGCAGCCAAGTCGGACAGTCCGCGGGGCATGGCTACACCTTC
CASSQVGQSAGHGYTF
>TRBV4-1|TRBJ2-5|NA|NA
TGCGCCAGCAGCCAAGATAAAGTCGCAGCCGCTAGGGAGACCCAGTACTTC
CASSQDKVAAARETQYF
>TRBV4-1|TRBJ2-7|few|NA
TGCGCCAGCAGCCAAGTTGTTATCGGGGTTTGGTCCTACGAGCAGTACTTC
CASSQVVIGVWSYEQYF
>TRBV24-1|TRBJ1-1|many|NA
TGTGCCACCAGTACAGGGCCAAACACTGAAGCTTTCTTT
CATSTGPNTEAFF
>TRBV5-5|TRBJ2-3|NA|NA
TGTGCCAGCAGCTTGGACCCAGATACGCAGTATTTT
CASSLDPDTQYF
>TRBV9|TRBJ2-1|few|TRBD2
TGTGCCAGCAGCGCGCCCCAGCGGGAGGGCCGTAATGAGCAGTTCTTC
CASSAPQREGRNEQFF
>TRBV7-2|TRBJ2-1|few|TRBD2
TGTGCCAGCACCCGGGACGCTAGCGGGGGGGCCTACAATGAGCAGTTCTTC
CASTRDASGGAYNEQFF
>TRBV20-1|TRBJ2-3|NA|TRBD1
TGCAGTGCTATACAGGGGGAGTTTACGCAGTATTTT
CSAIQGEFTQYF
>TRBV6-5|TRBJ2-3|NA|TRBD2
TGTGCCAGCAGTTCCCCTAGCGGAGGATTCACAGATACGCAGTATTTT
CASSSPSGGFTDTQYF
>TRBV4-2|TRBJ1-5|NA|NA
TGTGCCAGCAGCCAAGCATTTGGGGATAGCAATCAGCCCCAGCATTTT
CASSQAFGDSNQPQHF
>TRBV29-1|TRBJ2-1|many|NA
TGCAGCGTTGACCCGACAGCAGGTGGGCAGTTCTTC
CSVDPTAGGQFF
>TRBV18|TRBJ2-3|NA|TRBD1
TGTGCCAGCTCACCTTTGACAGGGTTGGGGGCCGGTACGCAGTATTTT
CASSPLTGLGAGTQYF
>TRBV5-1|TRBJ1-1|NA|NA
TGCGCCAGCAGCACCGGACAGTTGGGAAACACTGAAGCTTTCTTT
CASSTGQLGNTEAFF
>TRBV7-2|TRBJ1-5|NA|NA
TGTGCCAGCAGCTTAGTTGCAACTAGCAATCAGCCCCAGCATTTT
CASSLVATSNQPQHF
>TRBV4-2|TRBJ2-7|few|NA
TGTGCCAGCAGCCAAGATCCGCGGGGCCTGTACGAGCAGTACTTC
CASSQDPRGLYEQYF
>TRBV11-3|TRBJ2-5|NA|NA
TGTGCCAGCAGCTTGGGGGGACAGCATCAAGAGACCCAGTACTTC
CASSLGGQHQETQYF